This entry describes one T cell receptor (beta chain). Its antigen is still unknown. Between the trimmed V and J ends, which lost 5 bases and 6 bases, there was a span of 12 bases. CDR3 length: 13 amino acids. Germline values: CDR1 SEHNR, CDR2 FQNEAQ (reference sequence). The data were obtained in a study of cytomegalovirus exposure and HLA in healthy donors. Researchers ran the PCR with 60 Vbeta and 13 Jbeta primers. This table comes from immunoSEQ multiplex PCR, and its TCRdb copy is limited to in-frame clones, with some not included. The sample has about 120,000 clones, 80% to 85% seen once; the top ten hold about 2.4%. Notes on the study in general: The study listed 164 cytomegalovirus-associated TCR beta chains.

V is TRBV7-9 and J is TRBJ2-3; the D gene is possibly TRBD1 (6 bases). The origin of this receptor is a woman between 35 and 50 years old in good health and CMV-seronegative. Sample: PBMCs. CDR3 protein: CASSPRTADTQYF. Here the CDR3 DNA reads TGTGCCAGCAGCCCCCGGACAGCTGATACGCAGTATTTT.